The 8 T cell receptor beta chains in this list originate from one sample, sequenced in a study of T cell responses to AZD1222 COVID-19 vaccine. Profiled with immunoSEQ multiplex PCR; TCRdb holds only in-frame clones, not every one. Of 150,000 to 200,000 clones in the sample, about 87% were seen once. The material was peripheral blood, obtained on day 0 of AZD1222 vaccination. The receptors derive from an adult in good health.

This rearrangement joins TRBV28 to TRBJ1-6; 8 positions agree with TRBD1. Per germline, CDR1 MDHEN and CDR2 SYDVKM. The CDR3 length is 16 residues. The J segment lost 7 bases and the V segment lost 5 bases, leaving 10 bases of the junction unmatched. The CDR3 DNA sequence: TGTGCCAGCAGTAACGCAGACAGGGGAGTAAATTCACCCCTCCACTTT. It is translated as CASSNADRGVNSPLHF. The variable domain in full, completed from reference TRBV28 and TRBJ1-6, reads DVKVTQSSRYLVKRTGEKVFLECVQDMDHENMFWYRQDPGLGLRLIYFSYDVKMKEKGDIPEGYSVSREKKERFSLILESASTNQTSMYLCASSNADRGVNSPLHFGNGTRLTVT.

The chain links TRBV19 to TRBJ1-4; D ambiguous. With 5 bases removed from V and 7 bases from J, the gap between germline ends came to 17 bases. Germline lookup yields CDR1 LNHDA and CDR2 SQIVND (reference sequence). The CDR3 consists of 15 residues. This CDR3 is CASSLPPSGGEKLFF. For the CDR3, the DNA is TGTGCCAGTAGTCTCCCTCCCTCGGGAGGTGAAAAACTGTTTTTT.

This chain connects TRBV7-9 to TRBJ1-4; D is ambiguous. The CDR3 loop spans 14 amino acids. Germline V gives CDR1 SEHNR, CDR2 FQNEAQ (reference sequence). V was pared by 6 bases and J by 8 bases, with 16 bases between. The CDR3 here is CASRAGVRGEKLFF. The DNA for the CDR3 is TGTGCCAGCAGGGCCGGGGTCCGAGGGGAAAAACTGTTTTTT.

This clone was counted once. The chain couples TRBV6-1 to TRBJ1-1, with D maybe TRBD1 (5 bases). V lost 2 bases and J lost 3, with 10 bases in between. Germline V gene data show CDR1 as MNHNS and CDR2 as SASEGT. The CDR3 runs to 14 residues. CDR3 protein: CASSERGWDTEAFF. The CDR3 DNA reads TGTGCCAGCAGTGAAAGGGGCTGGGACACTGAAGCTTTCTTT.

The rearrangement joins TRBV18 to TRBJ1-3, with D unclear. The germline V gene has CDR1 KGHSH and CDR2 LQKENI. Trimming left V 6 bases short and J 10 bases short, with 16 bases between. The CDR3 contains 13 residues. The CDR3 bases are TGTGCCAGCTCGACGGATAATCTAGGTACCATATATTTT. Its translation is CASSTDNLGTIYF. Filled out from reference TRBV18 and TRBJ1-3, the complete variable domain reads NAGVMQNPRHLVRRRGQEARLRCSPMKGHSHVYWYRQLPEEGLKFMVYLQKENIIDESGMPKERFSAEFPKEGPSILRIQQVVRGDSAAYFCASSTDNLGTIYFGEGSWLTVV.

The V and J genes are TRBV27 and TRBJ2-1, with D possibly matching TRBD1 (5 bases). Germline CDR1 MNHEY, CDR2 SMNVEV (reference sequence). The CDR3 covers 16 residues. V lost 3 bases, J lost 0 bases, and 12 bases lay in between. CDR3: CASSFRGTSSYNEQFF. The DNA of the CDR3 is TGTGCCAGCAGTTTTAGGGGAACGAGCTCCTACAATGAGCAGTTCTTC.

The chain is built from TRBV30 and TRBJ2-7, with D possibly matching TRBD1 (5 bases). V lost 5 bases, J lost 0 bases, and 11 bases lay in between. Germline V gene lookup returns CDR1 GTSNPN and CDR2 SVGIG (reference sequence). The CDR3 runs 13 residues. Here the CDR3 DNA reads TGTGCCTGGCAGACAGAGATCTCCTACGAGCAGTACTTC. It translates to CAWQTEISYEQYF.

This sequence joins TRBV9 and TRBJ2-5; TRBD1 matches at 8 bases. Germline V gene data show CDR1 as SGDLS and CDR2 as YYNGEE. V lost 0 bases to trimming and J lost 1 base; unmatched junction nucleotides: 5. The CDR3 sequence is 16 residues long. The CDR3 here is CASSVALDRGQETQYF. The CDR3 bases are TGTGCCAGCAGCGTAGCCCTCGACAGGGGCCAAGAGACCCAGTACTTC.